The clone carrying this T cell receptor beta chain occurred a few times. The data derive from a study of identical twins. It was template switching that added a universal primer site, and there were unique molecular identifiers on the cDNA. TCRdb fed the 5' RACE reads into MiXCR, producing one record per CDR3 protein. Of about 660,000 distinct CDR3 sequences in the sample, approximately 9% were seen once. Trimming removed 1 base from V and 2 bases from J; junction bases left unmatched: 5. Germline-derived CDR1 and CDR2 are SGHKS and YYEKEE (reference sequence). The CDR3 consists of 16 residues. This sample was shared with a second study, whose subject was yellow fever vaccine responses in identical twins.

The V gene is TRBV5-5, the J gene TRBJ2-3, with TRBD2 matching over 9 bases. This TCR came from a young woman in good health. Sequencing was carried out using PBMCs. The CDR3 nucleotides read TGTGCCAGCAGCTTGTTAGCGGGGGCGTACACAGATACGCAGTATTTT. Protein sequence: CASSLLAGAYTDTQYF.